This T cell receptor (beta chain) was captured in a study of cytomegalovirus exposure and HLA in healthy donors. CDR3 length: 15 residues. Germline lookup yields CDR1 SQVTM and CDR2 ANQGSEA. V shed 2 bases and J shed 8 bases, with 16 bases lying between them. Study conclusions and caveats: High sensitivity and specificity were reportedly achieved when the classifier diagnosed cytomegalovirus status.

Vbeta (60) and Jbeta (13) primers were used in the PCR. Generated by immunoSEQ multiplex PCR, the TCRdb table keeps only in-frame clones and is missing some. The top ten hold approximately 9% of the sample, which has around 110,000 clones, 70% seen once. The sample holds a few counts of this clone. The antigen remains unidentified. The receptor was derived from a young man in good health and CMV-seropositive. The specimen sequenced was PBMCs. The chain combines TRBV29-1 with TRBJ1-6; the D gene is possibly TRBD1 (6 bases). The CDR3 loop is CSVELRGGVYSPLHF. The CDR3 DNA reads as TGCAGCGTTGAACTACGGGGGGGCGTATATTCACCCCTCCACTTT.